The 9 T cell receptor beta chains below all came from one sample that was sequenced in a study of T cell changes during pregnancy in multiple sclerosis. TCRdb's table, derived via immunoSEQ multiplex PCR, lists solely in-frame clones and lacks some. Here the sample spans about 24,000 clones, about 88% being singletons. Here the sequenced sample was CD4+ T cells from peripheral blood mononuclear cells, taken in the first trimester of pregnancy. The receptor source for this set is a female donor in good health, enrolled as a control in a pregnancy study.

The rearrangement uses TRBV5-1 and TRBJ2-3, with TRBD2 identical over 10 bases. The ends lost 4 bases at V and 3 bases at J; junction bases unmatched: 2. The CDR3 has 14 amino acids. The germline V gene has CDR1 SGHRS and CDR2 YFSETQ. The CDR3 region is CASSQGLATDTQYF. CDR3 nucleotide sequence: TGCGCCAGCAGCCAGGGACTAGCGACAGATACGCAGTATTTT.

Written as DNA, the CDR3 is TGTGCCAGCAAGAAAGACGGAGTCAATCAGCCCCAGCATTTT. This sequence encodes CASKKDGVNQPQHF. This sequence joins TRBV2 and TRBJ1-5; D unclear. The CDR3 spans 14 residues. Germline V gene data show CDR1 as SNHLY and CDR2 as FYNNEI. The V gene lost 7 bases and the J gene lost 3 bases, with 13 bases spanning the gap.

The V call is TRBV27, the J call TRBJ1-1, with 7 bases matching TRBD1. Germline V gives CDR1 MNHEY, CDR2 SMNVEV (reference sequence). V lost 5 bases to trimming and J lost 4 bases; unmatched junction nucleotides: 10. This CDR3 comprises 15 residues. CDR3: CASSPNTGAVTEAFF. CDR3 nucleotides: TGTGCCAGCAGTCCAAATACAGGGGCGGTCACTGAAGCTTTCTTT.

The chain links TRBV6-1 to TRBJ2-1; D possibly corresponds to TRBD2 (5 bases). Germline V lookup: CDR1 MNHNS, CDR2 SASEGT. Trimming took off 0 bases at V and 6 bases at J, with 15 bases between the two ends. The length of the CDR3 is 16 residues. This CDR3 is CASSEALGLRGNEQFF. The CDR3 DNA sequence: TGTGCCAGCAGTGAAGCACTAGGTCTACGGGGCAATGAGCAGTTCTTC.

The V gene is TRBV18, the J gene TRBJ1-5, with TRBD1 identical over 8 bases. CDR1 KGHSH and CDR2 LQKENI come from the germline V gene. This CDR3 has 15 residues. V was clipped by 3 bases and J by 6 bases; unmatched bases: 7. The DNA for the CDR3 is TGTGCCAGCTCACCCGACAGGGGAGTGAGTCAGCCCCAGCATTTT. Its translation is CASSPDRGVSQPQHF.

The chain combines TRBV29-1 with TRBJ2-6; D is unresolved. The V gene lost 7 bases and the J gene lost 0 bases, with 13 bases spanning the gap. Germline-derived CDR1 and CDR2 are SQVTM and ANQGSEA. The CDR3 covers 15 residues. CDR3 in amino acids: CSARNSNSGANVLTF. For the CDR3, the DNA is TGCAGCGCCCGAAACAGTAACTCTGGGGCCAACGTCCTGACTTTC.

This clone was counted once. The chain joins TRBV7-9 to TRBJ2-2, with 7 bases fitting TRBD1. The germline V gene has CDR1 SEHNR and CDR2 FQNEAQ (reference sequence). This CDR3 has 14 residues. V lost 5 bases, J lost 3 bases, and 3 bases stayed unmatched. In DNA form, the CDR3 reads TGTGCCAGCAGCCGGGACAGTTACACCGGGGAGCTGTTTTTT. Translated, it gives CASSRDSYTGELFF.

V usage is TRBV11-2 and J usage is TRBJ2-1; 8 nucleotides match TRBD2. V lost 2 bases to trimming and J lost 7 bases; unmatched junction nucleotides: 10. CDR1 is SGHAT and CDR2 is FQNNGV in the germline V gene. The CDR3 runs to 16 residues. Here the CDR3 reads CASSLYGRALGNEQFF. CDR3 DNA: TGTGCCAGCAGCTTATACGGGAGGGCCTTAGGTAATGAGCAGTTCTTC.

J is TRBJ2-2 and V is TRBV13; 11 nucleotides align to TRBD2. The CDR3 spans 15 residues. Trimming at V came to 5 bases and at J to 8 bases, leaving 7 bases not matched to a gene. Germline values: CDR1 PRHDT, CDR2 FYEKMQ (reference sequence). The CDR3 here is CASSERLAGSGELFF. CDR3 DNA sequence: TGTGCCAGCAGCGAGAGACTAGCGGGGTCGGGGGAGCTGTTTTTT.